A single sample gave rise to the 26 T cell receptor beta chains below, sequenced in a study of cytomegalovirus exposure and HLA in healthy donors. Both 60 Vbeta primers and 13 Jbeta primers went into the PCR. The assay was immunoSEQ multiplex PCR, and TCRdb's table has in-frame clones only and misses some. This sample has over 150,000 clones, with 60% to 85% found just once. Sample: PBMCs. These receptors all stem from a middle-aged man in good health and CMV-seropositive.

The chain joins TRBV5-4 to TRBJ2-5, with 8 bases matching TRBD2. Trimming cost V 4 bases and J 4 bases; bases outside gene matches: 12. From germline, CDR1 is SGHNT and CDR2 YYREEE (reference sequence). The length of the CDR3 is 16 residues. Written as DNA, the CDR3 is TGTGCCAGCAGCCGTAGCGGGGCGCAGGTGGGAGAGACCCAGTACTTC. It codes for CASSRSGAQVGETQYF.

This rearrangement joins TRBV28 to TRBJ1-2; tentatively, D is TRBD1 (5 bases). This CDR3 region has 12 residues. CDR1 and CDR2 (germline): MDHEN, SYDVKM. Trimming removed 6 bases from V and 7 bases from J, with 12 bases in between. CDR3 sequence (DNA): TGTGCCAGCAGAGAGGTGGGGGGTGGCTACACCTTC. As protein: CASREVGGGYTF.

CDR3 amino acids: CASRDRVQGANTGELFF. In DNA form, the CDR3 reads TGTGCCAGCAGGGACAGGGTACAGGGGGCGAACACCGGGGAGCTGTTTTTT. This chain connects TRBV5-4 to TRBJ2-2; 8 bases match TRBD1. This CDR3 has 17 residues. The junction had 9 bases not matched to a gene; V was cut back by 5 bases and J by 0 bases. The germline CDR1 and CDR2 sequences are SGHNT and YYREEE (reference sequence).

The rearrangement joins TRBV29-1 to TRBJ1-2, with D possibly matching TRBD1 (5 bases). The length of the CDR3 is 14 residues. Trimming stripped 4 bases from V and 4 bases from J, with 16 bases between. Germline-derived CDR1 and CDR2 are SQVTM and ANQGSEA. CDR3 sequence reads: CSVVSGEGGYGYTF. CDR3 in DNA: TGCAGCGTTGTATCGGGGGAAGGTGGCTATGGCTACACCTTC.

The V and J genes are TRBV9 and TRBJ1-2; 8 bases fit TRBD1. V dropped 0 bases and J dropped 6; count of bases not matched to a gene: 7. Germline loops: CDR1 SGDLS, CDR2 YYNGEE. The CDR3 loop spans 15 amino acids. CDR3 coding DNA: TGTGCCAGCAGCGTAGCGACAGGGGACGTTCATGGCTACACCTTC. Its translation: CASSVATGDVHGYTF. Based on the CDR3 plus reference TRBV9 and TRBJ1-2, the full variable domain is DSGVTQTPKHLITATGQRVTLRCSPRSGDLSVYWYQQSLDQGLQFLIQYYNGEERAKGNILERFSAQQFPDLHSELNLSSLELGDSALYFCASSVATGDVHGYTFGSGTRLTVV.

A few counts support this clone. V and J are TRBV2 and TRBJ1-2, with D perhaps TRBD1 (6 bases). Trimming cost V 6 bases and J 8 bases, with 19 bases left between them. The CDR3 length is 14 residues. Germline CDR1 is SNHLY and CDR2 is FYNNEI. For the CDR3, the DNA is TGTGCCAGCAGACCTCGTAGACAGGATGGGGGCTACACCTTC. Residues: CASRPRRQDGGYTF.

For this clone: This CDR3 is missing its conserved last phenylalanine or tryptophan, likely due to a read error. The chain combines TRBV5-1 with TRBJ1-2; possible D gene TRBD1, 6 bases. Trimming cost V 4 bases and J 1 base, with 17 bases left between them. This CDR3 has 16 amino acids. Germline V lookup: CDR1 SGHRS, CDR2 YFSETQ. The CDR3 protein is CASSAEQGGINYGYTL. The CDR3 nucleotides read TGCGCCAGCAGCGCCGAACAGGGAGGGATTAACTATGGCTACACCCTC.

V and J are TRBV7-2 and TRBJ2-4; tentative D call: TRBD1 (5 bases). This CDR3 has 15 amino acids. Germline loops: CDR1 SGHTA, CDR2 FQGNSA. The V and J ends lost 5 bases and 2 bases respectively, with 13 bases between them. Written as DNA, the CDR3 is TGTGCCAGCAGCCCCCCCCAGGGTTCCAAAAACATTCAGTACTTC. It translates to CASSPPQGSKNIQYF.

This clone was found a few times. The chain couples TRBV6-5 to TRBJ2-5, with TRBD1 identical over 7 bases. The J call could be wrong; TRBJ2-7 is a better fit for the DNA end. This CDR3 has 12 amino acids. Looked up from germline, CDR1 is MNHEY and CDR2 is SVGAGI. CDR3 in DNA: TGTGCCAGCAGCAGACAGGGTTACGAGCAGTACTTC. Amino acids: CASSRQGYEQYF.

The chain employs TRBV4-3 and TRBJ1-1, with D possibly being TRBD1 (6 bases). Germline V gene sequence: CDR1 LGHNA, CDR2 YSLEER. The CDR3 has 14 residues. V was pared by 1 base and J by 6 bases, with 12 bases between. The CDR3 DNA reads TGCGCCAGCAGCCAAGGTAGGGGGATAGCTGAAGCTTTCTTT. As protein: CASSQGRGIAEAFF.

The V and J genes are TRBV9 and TRBJ1-1; no firm D call. CDR1 SGDLS and CDR2 YYNGEE come from the germline V gene. V lost 4 bases, J lost 0 bases, and 13 bases lay in between. CDR3 length: 15 residues. The CDR3 here is CASSLSANLNTEAFF. The CDR3 DNA is TGTGCCAGCAGCTTATCAGCGAACTTGAACACTGAAGCTTTCTTT.

This chain joins TRBV5-1 and TRBJ1-2; TRBD1 matches at 7 bases. V was pared by 1 base and J by 6 bases, with 3 bases of the junction left unmatched. Germline CDR1 is SGHRS and CDR2 is YFSETQ. The CDR3 is 13 amino acids. The CDR3 DNA follows: TGCGCCAGCAGCTTGAGACAGGGAGATGGCTACACCTTC. Translated, it gives CASSLRQGDGYTF.

The chain has TRBV15 and TRBJ1-1; D is undetermined. V dropped 1 base and J dropped 7 bases, with 4 bases sitting between them. The CDR3 is 11 amino acids. Germline assignment: CDR1 LNHNV and CDR2 YYDKDF (reference sequence). The CDR3: CATSRGGEAFF. CDR3 in DNA: TGTGCCACCAGCAGAGGAGGTGAAGCTTTCTTT.

This clone was counted once. The chain is built from TRBV29-1 and TRBJ1-2; 7 positions agree with TRBD1. From germline, CDR1 is SQVTM and CDR2 ANQGSEA. Trimming removed 5 bases from V and 6 bases from J; junction bases left unmatched: 15. There are 15 residues in the CDR3. The CDR3 spells CSVPPRQGIFHGYTF. The CDR3 coding sequence is TGCAGCGTTCCGCCCAGACAGGGTATTTTCCATGGCTACACCTTC.

This chain links TRBV28 with TRBJ2-7; D unresolved. This CDR3 has 11 amino acids. The V and J ends lost 11 bases and 4 bases respectively, with 12 bases between them. Germline CDR1 is MDHEN and CDR2 is SYDVKM. CDR3 sequence reads: CAAAEKYEQYF. CDR3 DNA: TGTGCCGCGGCGGAGAAATACGAGCAGTACTTC.

This clone was seen more than once but under ten times. The chain carries TRBV4-1 and TRBJ2-7; possible D gene TRBD1, 5 bases. CDR1 is MGHRA and CDR2 is YSYEKL in the germline V gene. The CDR3 consists of 13 residues. V was pared by 2 bases and J by 6 bases, with 11 bases between. The CDR3 loop is CASSQMTAGEQYF. CDR3 sequence (DNA): TGCGCCAGCAGCCAAATGACAGCTGGCGAGCAGTACTTC.

This chain uses TRBV5-6 with TRBJ1-6; D possibly corresponds to TRBD1 (5 bases). Germline CDR1 is SGHDT and CDR2 is YYEEEE. The CDR3 extends over 14 amino acids. V gave up 4 bases and J gave up 7 bases, with 12 bases separating them. The DNA of the CDR3 is TGTGCCAGCAGCGAGAGGCGGGGCAATTCACCCCTCCACTTT. Its translation: CASSERRGNSPLHF.

The V and J genes are TRBV9 and TRBJ2-2, with D unclear. Trimming stripped 0 bases from V and 0 bases from J, with 9 bases between. The germline V gene has CDR1 SGDLS and CDR2 YYNGEE. This CDR3 comprises 16 residues. Here the CDR3 reads CASSVAPLSNTGELFF. The CDR3 nucleotides are TGTGCCAGCAGCGTAGCCCCCCTCTCGAACACCGGGGAGCTGTTTTTT.

J is TRBJ2-1 and V is TRBV15; maybe TRBD2 (6 bases). CDR3 length: 15 amino acids. Trimming took 2 bases from V and 0 from J, leaving 8 bases between them. Per germline, CDR1 LNHNV and CDR2 YYDKDF (reference sequence). The CDR3, as DNA: TGTGCCACCAGCAGACGGGGGAGCTCCTACAATGAGCAGTTCTTC. It yields the protein CATSRRGSSYNEQFF. The whole variable domain, remainder taken from reference TRBV15 and TRBJ2-1, is DAMVIQNPRYQVTQFGKPVTLSCSQTLNHNVMYWYQQKSSQAPKLLFHYYDKDFNNEADTPDNFQSRRPNTSFCFLDIRSPGLGDTAMYLCATSRRGSSYNEQFFGPGTRLTVL.

CDR3 protein: CASSQDQGLIAEAFF. DNA for the CDR3: TGCGCCAGCAGCCAAGATCAGGGGCTGATCGCTGAAGCTTTCTTT. The rearrangement links TRBV4-1 to TRBJ1-1; D might be TRBD1 (6 bases). The CDR3 is made up of 15 amino acids. The germline gives CDR1 MGHRA, CDR2 YSYEKL. The V and J ends lost 0 bases and 6 bases respectively, with 14 bases between them.

The J gene is TRBJ2-3, the V gene TRBV7-2; 8 bases line up with TRBD1. The germline V gene has CDR1 SGHTA and CDR2 FQGNSA. J was trimmed by 4 bases and V by 4 bases; bases with no gene match: 13. The CDR3 spans 17 residues. The CDR3 bases are TGTGCCAGCAGCTCTACCGGGACAGGATACCTCGCAGATACGCAGTATTTT. Its protein product is CASSSTGTGYLADTQYF.

This clone was observed a single time. V and J are TRBV14 and TRBJ2-1; possible D gene TRBD1, 6 bases. CDR3 length: 13 amino acids. Germline CDR1 SGHDN, CDR2 FVKESK. V lost 4 bases and J 11 bases, leaving 15 bases between the germline ends. The DNA for the CDR3 is TGTGCCAGCAGCCCTTCAGGGGTCCTTAAGCAGTTCTTC. Protein sequence: CASSPSGVLKQFF.

V gene TRBV7-3 combines with J gene TRBJ2-1, with a tentative D call TRBD1 (5 bases). Per the germline V gene, CDR1 is SGHTA and CDR2 is FQGTGA. The CDR3 runs to 15 residues. With 2 bases removed from V and 0 bases from J, the gap between germline ends came to 8 bases. The CDR3 DNA reads as TGTGCCAGCAGCTTACAGGGTAACTCCTACAATGAGCAGTTCTTC. Protein product: CASSLQGNSYNEQFF.

The chain recombines TRBV4-3 with TRBJ2-1; 8 nucleotides match TRBD2. The CDR3 loop spans 18 amino acids. Germline values: CDR1 LGHNA, CDR2 YSLEER. V lost 0 bases and J lost 5; bases outside the gene matches: 12. For the CDR3, the DNA is TGCGCCAGCAGCCAAGATCCGACCGGGGGGGGGATTAACAATGAGCAGTTCTTC. Encoded protein: CASSQDPTGGGINNEQFF.

The chain joins TRBV11-2 to TRBJ1-2, with 8 bases aligning to TRBD1. V shed 5 bases, J shed 2 bases, and the junction held 1 base outside the gene matches. Germline V gene sequence: CDR1 SGHAT, CDR2 FQNNGV. The CDR3 runs 13 residues. The CDR3 loop is CASSRDRNYGYTF. Here the CDR3 DNA reads TGTGCCAGCAGCCGGGACAGGAACTATGGCTACACCTTC.

V is TRBV4-3 and J is TRBJ1-2; TRBD1 aligns across 8 bases. Per germline, CDR1 LGHNA and CDR2 YSLEER. The trim removed 1 base at V and 4 bases at J, leaving 8 bases unmatched. The CDR3 extends over 16 amino acids. CDR3 in DNA: TGCGCCAGCAGCCAAGGAGCGGACAGGGCGGGCTATGGCTACACCTTC. Amino acid sequence: CASSQGADRAGYGYTF.